This entry lists 19 T cell receptor beta chains sequenced from one sample in a study of cytomegalovirus exposure and HLA in healthy donors listed by TCRdb under 2017. Libraries were constructed by the immunoSEQ multiplex PCR assay. A mixture of 60 forward primers for TCR Vbeta segments and 13 reverse primers for TCR Jbeta segments was used in the multiplex PCR. TCRdb carries this immuneACCESS record with in-frame sequences only. Its versions omit some clonotypes, under half of them owing to an unresolved V gene in the studies checked, with the rest unexplained. The sample records roughly 280,000 clones, roughly two thirds of which are singletons. Around 2% of the sample rests with the top ten. Specimen: PBMCs. The receptor set was obtained from a female donor in good health and CMV-seronegative.

The rearrangement uses TRBV7-2 and TRBJ1-2; possible D gene TRBD1, 6 bases. CDR3 length equals 14 residues. Germline values: CDR1 SGHTA, CDR2 FQGNSA. V lost 4 bases, J lost 7 bases, and 16 bases lay in between. The CDR3 sequence: CASSYGGVVPGYTF. The CDR3 DNA sequence: TGTGCCAGCAGCTATGGGGGCGTAGTCCCTGGCTACACCTTC.

Only a few counts were recorded for this clone. The chain joins TRBV7-2 to TRBJ1-1, with D tentatively TRBD1 (6 bases). CDR3 length equals 12 residues. The germline gives CDR1 SGHTA, CDR2 FQGNSA. V was trimmed by 0 bases and J by 11 bases, leaving 10 bases between them. CDR3 bases: TGTGCCAGCAGCTTAGCGCACAGGGAGGCTTTCTTT. Translating gives CASSLAHREAFF.

The V call is TRBV28, the J call TRBJ1-4; 12 bases align to TRBD1. The CDR3 consists of 15 residues. Germline values: CDR1 MDHEN, CDR2 SYDVKM. J lost 6 bases, V lost 8 bases, and 7 bases had no gene match. The CDR3 here is CASRGTGGPYEKLFF. The DNA of the CDR3 is TGTGCCAGCCGTGGGACAGGGGGCCCATATGAAAAACTGTTTTTT.

This rearrangement joins TRBV27 to TRBJ2-7, with D unclear. The CDR3 spans 11 residues. The V end lost 8 bases, the J end lost 5 bases, and 10 bases lay between the germline ends. Looked up from germline, CDR1 is MNHEY and CDR2 is SMNVEV (reference sequence). The CDR3 here is CASPPKNEQYF. The DNA of the CDR3 is TGTGCCAGCCCCCCCAAAAACGAGCAGTACTTC.

V is TRBV2 and J is TRBJ2-1; 10 bases agree with TRBD2. CDR1 is SNHLY and CDR2 is FYNNEI in the germline V gene. CDR3 length equals 15 residues. The V gene end was trimmed by 8 bases and the J gene end by 5 bases; junction bases not matched to a gene: 9. The CDR3 sequence is CASPLSGRGNNEQFF. The DNA for the CDR3 is TGTGCCAGCCCGCTAAGCGGGAGGGGTAACAATGAGCAGTTCTTC.

The chain carries TRBV15 and TRBJ2-5; 7 positions match TRBD1. The CDR3 consists of 16 residues. J gave up 5 bases and V 1 base, and 10 bases lay outside the gene matches. Germline V gives CDR1 LNHNV, CDR2 YYDKDF (reference sequence). The CDR3 sequence: CATSRGSAGTVETQYF. The CDR3 DNA reads TGTGCCACCAGCAGAGGCTCAGCCGGGACAGTGGAGACCCAGTACTTC.

The V gene is TRBV7-8, the J gene TRBJ1-5, with a possible D match to TRBD1 (5 bases). The germline V gene has CDR1 SGHVS and CDR2 FQNEAQ. With 1 base removed from V and 4 bases from J, the gap between germline ends came to 14 bases. CDR3 size: 16 residues. The CDR3 reads CASSLEGQVPNQPQHF. The DNA for the CDR3 is TGTGCCAGCAGCTTAGAGGGGCAGGTTCCGAATCAGCCCCAGCATTTT.

The rearrangement uses TRBV5-1 and TRBJ2-6; no clear D gene. The CDR3 loop spans 14 amino acids. Germline values: CDR1 SGHRS, CDR2 YFSETQ. Trimming took off 5 bases at V and 0 bases at J, with 6 bases between the two ends. CDR3 residues: CASRQNSGANVLTF. The DNA of the CDR3 is TGCGCCAGCAGACAAAACTCTGGGGCCAACGTCCTGACTTTC.

The chain employs TRBV6-1 and TRBJ2-7; D is unresolved. This CDR3 is 13 amino acids long. The germline gives CDR1 MNHNS, CDR2 SASEGT. V was shortened by 2 bases and J by 0 bases, with 5 bases between the two germline ends. CDR3 bases: TGTGCCAGCAGTGAATCTCCCTCCTACGAGCAGTACTTC. It specifies CASSESPSYEQYF.

The chain carries TRBV7-9 and TRBJ2-5; 10 bases align to TRBD1. Trimming cost V 6 bases and J 5 bases; bases outside gene matches: 9. This CDR3 contains 15 residues. Per the germline V gene, CDR1 is SEHNR and CDR2 is FQNEAQ (reference sequence). The CDR3: CASSKGTGDQETQYF. CDR3 DNA: TGTGCCAGCAGTAAAGGGACAGGGGATCAGGAGACCCAGTACTTC.

This clone has more than one count but fewer than ten. This chain links TRBV6-1 with TRBJ2-7, with D hard to call. Germline V lookup: CDR1 MNHNS, CDR2 SASEGT. Trimming shortened V by 0 bases and J by 1 base, and 7 bases separated the two germline ends. CDR3 length: 14 amino acids. CDR3 nucleotide sequence: TGTGCCAGCAGTGAAGCGGGCAGATCCTACGAGCAGTACTTC. Protein: CASSEAGRSYEQYF.

The V call is TRBV19, the J call TRBJ2-7; no clear D. The CDR3 consists of 14 residues. Trimming left V 4 bases short and J 0 bases short, with 10 bases between. CDR1 and CDR2 (germline): LNHDA, SQIVND (reference sequence). The CDR3: CASSTFGSSYEQYF. The CDR3 nucleotides read TGTGCCAGTAGTACATTCGGTAGCTCCTACGAGCAGTACTTC.

The V call is TRBV15, the J call TRBJ2-5; 8 bases line up with TRBD1. The last part of the DNA fits TRBJ2-7 better; the J call may be wrong. This CDR3 is built from 15 residues. Germline V CDR1 and CDR2: LNHNV, YYDKDF (reference sequence). The CDR3 DNA sequence: TGTGCCACCAGCAGGATACAGGGGGTAGGCTACGAGCAGTACTTC. Translated, it gives CATSRIQGVGYEQYF.

The chain joins TRBV7-9 to TRBJ2-5; maybe TRBD2 (5 bases). The length of the CDR3 is 13 residues. V was cut by 5 bases and J by 5 bases, with 12 bases left in between. Germline lookup yields CDR1 SEHNR and CDR2 FQNEAQ (reference sequence). In DNA, the CDR3 is TGTGCCAGCAGCCCTGCGGGTGGGGAGACCCAGTACTTC. This translates into CASSPAGGETQYF.

This clone has only a few counts. V gene TRBV30 combines with J gene TRBJ1-2; tentative D call: TRBD1 (5 bases). The germline V gene encodes CDR1 GTSNPN and CDR2 SVGIG (reference sequence). The V end lost 2 bases, the J end lost 10 bases, and 23 bases lay between the germline ends. The CDR3 covers 15 residues. The CDR3: CAWSKGLWVAVHYTF. DNA for the CDR3: TGTGCCTGGAGTAAGGGGCTATGGGTCGCGGTACACTACACCTTC.

The chain combines TRBV27 with TRBJ2-7; weak D call: TRBD1 (6 bases). Germline V gene sequence: CDR1 MNHEY, CDR2 SMNVEV (reference sequence). Between the trimmed V and J ends, which lost 2 bases and 2 bases, there was a span of 10 bases. This CDR3 comprises 14 residues. The CDR3 protein is CASSLSRDTYEQYF. For the CDR3, the DNA is TGTGCCAGCAGTTTAAGCAGGGACACCTACGAGCAGTACTTC.

The chain has TRBV15 and TRBJ1-2, with 12 bases lining up with TRBD1. V lost 6 bases to trimming and J lost 2 bases; unmatched junction nucleotides: 1. The CDR3 totals 14 residues. The germline V gene has CDR1 LNHNV and CDR2 YYDKDF (reference sequence). CDR3 DNA sequence: TGTGCCACCAGAGGGACAGGGGGCAACTATGGCTACACCTTC. Protein product: CATRGTGGNYGYTF.

The chain couples TRBV15 to TRBJ2-1; 13 bases fit TRBD2. The J segment lost 8 bases and the V segment lost 2 bases, leaving 6 bases of the junction unmatched. CDR3 length: 16 residues. Germline-derived CDR1 and CDR2 are LNHNV and YYDKDF (reference sequence). CDR3 protein: CATSRSTSGRAHEQFF. As DNA, the CDR3 is TGTGCCACCAGCAGAAGTACTAGCGGGAGGGCCCATGAGCAGTTCTTC.

The J gene is TRBJ2-7, the V gene TRBV19, with TRBD2 identical over 9 bases. The V gene's germline CDR1 is LNHDA and CDR2 SQIVND (reference sequence). This CDR3 region has 15 residues. J lost 3 bases, V lost 4 bases, and 7 bases had no gene match. DNA for the CDR3: TGTGCCAGTAGTAACGCACTAGCGGGTGGCTACGAGCAGTACTTC. Encoded protein: CASSNALAGGYEQYF.